This TCR beta chain was recovered during a study of shared clonotypes between healthy human individuals. With 5 bases removed from V and 5 bases from J, the gap between germline ends came to 15 bases. This CDR3 spans 14 amino acids. Germline V CDR1 and CDR2: MDHEN, SYDVKM. It was across several immunoSEQ plates that each subset's genomic DNA was evenly split. Using immunoSEQ multiplex PCR, the repertoire was profiled, and TCRdb retains in-frame clones only, with some absent. The sample has about 2 million clones, about 95% seen once. As defined, naive CD8 cells were CD45RO-negative and positively selected for CCR7, with terminally differentiated effector memory CD45RA+ cells excluded. Regarding this clone: Its antigen is unknown.

Findings of the study overall: Inspection by rarefaction showed sorted-subset sequencing to be incomplete despite large depth.

The V and J genes are TRBV28 and TRBJ1-2, with TRBD1 as a possible D gene (6 bases). Sample: naive CD8+ T cells sorted from blood. This clonotype was sampled from a man aged 18 to 30 in good health. The CDR3 DNA is TGTGCCAGCAGTGATACAGGGTTGGGTTATGGCTACACCTTC. It encodes CASSDTGLGYGYTF.